A selection of T cell receptor beta chains follows, all from one sample in a study of blood T cell repertoires in COVID-19. Sequencing used immunoSEQ multiplex PCR; TCRdb keeps in-frame clones, though not all of them. The table has tens of thousands of clones, over 80% seen once. Sequencing was done on a sample of peripheral blood. Receptors originate from a man aged 80 or over with active or convalescent COVID-19. The CDR3 runs from the conserved cysteine through the conserved F or W. A D gene is named only where the DNA matches it firmly. Size tells how often a clone was seen (once, few, many) or the class of an expanded clone, and some rows leave it out.

V gene	clone size	J gene	D gene	CDR3 DNA	CDR3 protein
TRBV28	once	TRBJ2-7	.	TGTGCCAGCAGTCCCCACGGGTTAGCATTTCGGCAGTACTTC	CASSPHGLAFRQYF
TRBV2	.	TRBJ2-7	.	TGTGCCAGCAGTGTTAGTTCCTACGAGCAGTACTTC	CASSVSSYEQYF
TRBV5-1	.	TRBJ1-1	.	TGCGCCAGCAGCTTGCTCACAGGGCAGAACACTGAAGCTTTCTTT	CASSLLTGQNTEAFF
TRBV7-2	.	TRBJ2-6	.	TGTGCCAGCAGCTTAGTTGGGGGCTATGGGGCCAACGTCCTGACTTTC	CASSLVGGYGANVLTF
TRBV4-2	.	TRBJ2-6	.	TGTGCCAGCAGTCTTGGCAGAAACTCTGGGGCCAACGTCCTGACTTTC	CASSLGRNSGANVLTF
TRBV19	.	TRBJ2-7	TRBD1	TGTGCCAGTAAATGGGGGACAGGAGCCTACGAGCAGTACTTC	CASKWGTGAYEQYF
TRBV24-1	.	TRBJ1-3	TRBD1	TGTGCCACCAGTGATCCCGACAGGGGGACTGGAAACACCATATATTTT	CATSDPDRGTGNTIYF
TRBV10-3	.	TRBJ2-2	.	TGTGCCATCAGTGAGTGGAGCGACACCGGGGAGCTGTTTTTT	CAISEWSDTGELFF
TRBV15	.	TRBJ2-6	.	TGTGCCACCAGCAGAGACTTCAGTGGGGCCAACGTCCTGACTTTC	CATSRDFSGANVLTF
TRBV6-5	.	TRBJ2-7	.	TGTGCCAGCAGCACAGACAGATTCTCCCCCTACGAGCAGTACTTC	CASSTDRFSPYEQYF
TRBV29-1	.	TRBJ1-2	TRBD1	TGCAGCGTTCGTCGCGGACAGGGGAGCTATGGCTACACCTTC	CSVRRGQGSYGYTF
TRBV18	.	TRBJ1-4	TRBD1	TGTGCCAGCTCCGTACAGGGACAGGGAACTGAAAAACTGTTTTTT	CASSVQGQGTEKLFF
TRBV5-1	.	TRBJ1-6	TRBD1	TGCGCCAGCAGCTTGGAGGGACAGGGGAACTCACCCCTCCACTTT	CASSLEGQGNSPLHF
TRBV24-1	few	TRBJ2-1	TRBD1	TGTGCCACCAGTGATTCCGGGACAGGGTGGAATGAGCAGTTCTTC	CATSDSGTGWNEQFF
TRBV3-1/TRBV3-2	.	TRBJ2-7	TRBD1	TGTGCCAGCAGCCAAACAGGGGGCGGCGAGCAGTACTTC	CASSQTGGGEQYF
TRBV28	.	TRBJ1-2	TRBD1	TGTGCCAGCACCCGACAGGGCCGCTATGGCTACACCTTC	CASTRQGRYGYTF
TRBV2	.	TRBJ1-2	TRBD1	TGTGCCAGCACCCGGGACAGGGGGCTTGGCTACACCTTC	CASTRDRGLGYTF
TRBV11-3	few	TRBJ2-1	.	TGTGCCAGCAGCTTTTTAGCGGAAAATGAGCAGTTCTTC	CASSFLAENEQFF
TRBV6-5	.	TRBJ1-5	TRBD1	TGTGCCAGCACCCGGGACAGGGGGCTTCAGCCCCAGCATTTT	CASTRDRGLQPQHF
TRBV5-6	.	TRBJ2-5	.	TGTGCCAGCAGCTTGGCAGGCGCCCAGTACTTC	CASSLAGAQYF
TRBV7-9	.	TRBJ2-1	.	TGTGCCAGCAGCCGGGGGTACAATGAGCAGTTCTTC	CASSRGYNEQFF
TRBV11-3	once	TRBJ2-7	.	TGTGCCAGCAGCTTAAGTAGGGGCTACGAGCAGTACTTC	CASSLSRGYEQYF
TRBV20-1	.	TRBJ1-1	.	TGCAGTGCTAGTTTGTCGACAGGCCTTGGAGCTTTCTTT	CSASLSTGLGAFF
TRBV5-1	.	TRBJ1-1	TRBD1	TGCGCCAGCAGCCCGGACAGGGTGCCTGAAGCTTTCTTT	CASSPDRVPEAFF
TRBV10-3	.	TRBJ2-5	TRBD2	TGTGCCATCAGCGTAGCGGGAGTGGGGGAGACCCAGTACTTC	CAISVAGVGETQYF
TRBV4-1	few	TRBJ2-2	TRBD2	TGCGCCAGCAGCCGCCCTAGCGGGGGCACGGGGGAGCTGTTTTTT	CASSRPSGGTGELFF
TRBV6-5	.	TRBJ2-1	.	TGTGCCAGCAAACTCACATACTACTCCTACAATGAGCAGTTCTTC	CASKLTYYSYNEQFF
TRBV5-1	.	TRBJ2-3	.	TGCGCCAGCAGCTTGTTCTCCTCCACAGATACGCAGTATTTT	CASSLFSSTDTQYF
TRBV2	.	TRBJ1-5	.	TGTGCCAGCCTCCGGGGAGGCAATCAGCCCCAGCATTTT	CASLRGGNQPQHF
TRBV28	.	TRBJ1-5	.	TGTGCCAGCAGTTTGTGGCAGGGTCAGGTTCAGCCCCAGCATTTT	CASSLWQGQVQPQHF
TRBV5-1	.	TRBJ2-3	TRBD1	TGCGCCAGCAGCTTGGAGGGACAGGGGGGAGATACGCAGTATTTT	CASSLEGQGGDTQYF
TRBV6-2/TRBV6-3	.	TRBJ1-6	.	TGTGCCAGCAGTTACTCGTTTGAGAATTCACCCCTCCACTTT	CASSYSFENSPLHF
TRBV27	once	TRBJ2-4	.	TGTGCCAGCAGGTCTATAATAGCCAAAAACATTCAGTACTTC	CASRSIIAKNIQYF
TRBV29-1	.	TRBJ2-3	TRBD2	TGCAGCGTAGAAGCGGGGGGCACAGATACGCAGTATTTT	CSVEAGGTDTQYF
TRBV3-1/TRBV3-2	few	TRBJ2-5	.	TGTGCCAGCAGCCACGGAACAGTGATACAAGAGACCCAGTACTTC	CASSHGTVIQETQYF
TRBV5-4	.	TRBJ1-2	.	TGTGCCAGCAGCTTGGGTAGGGGGGGACCAAACTATGGCTACACCTTC	CASSLGRGGPNYGYTF
TRBV9	.	TRBJ2-6	.	TGTGCCAGCAGCGTAGCTGGACACGGCGTTTCTGGGGCCAACGTCCTGACTTTC	CASSVAGHGVSGANVLTF
TRBV7-2	few	TRBJ1-4	TRBD1	TGTGCCAGCAGCTTAAGGGGACAGCACAATGAAAAACTGTTTTTT	CASSLRGQHNEKLFF
TRBV6-5	.	TRBJ2-3	TRBD1	TGTGCCAGCAGAAACAGGGGGGATACGCAGTATTTT	CASRNRGDTQYF
TRBV7-6	.	TRBJ2-7	TRBD1	TGTGCCAGCAGCTTAGCGGCGGACAGGGAGCAGTACTTC	CASSLAADREQYF
TRBV5-1	.	TRBJ2-1	TRBD2	TGCGCCAGCAGCTTGATGCCTAGCGGGAGATTCGGGTTCTTC	CASSLMPSGRFGFF
TRBV6-5	.	TRBJ1-2	.	TGTGCCAGCAGCGTCGAACAGGGCCTTAACTATGGCTACACCTTC	CASSVEQGLNYGYTF
TRBV5-1	.	TRBJ2-7	TRBD2	TGCGCCAGCAGCTCGACCCCAGCGGGAGAAGGGTACGAGCAGTACTTC	CASSSTPAGEGYEQYF
TRBV5-1	.	TRBJ1-2	.	TGCGCCAGCAGCTTGGGCGGGAACTATGGCTACACCTTC	CASSLGGNYGYTF
TRBV19	.	TRBJ1-6	TRBD1	TGTGCCAGTAGTGTGAAAACAGGGGTCGCGTCACCCCTCCACTTT	CASSVKTGVASPLHF
TRBV9	.	TRBJ2-1	TRBD2	TGTGCCAGCAGCGACGGGAGGAGCTCCTACAATGAGCAGTTCTTC	CASSDGRSSYNEQFF
TRBV11-1	.	TRBJ2-7	.	TGTGCCAGCAGCTTAGTCCCAGAAAACTCCTACGAGCAGTACTTC	CASSLVPENSYEQYF
TRBV9	.	TRBJ2-7	TRBD2	TGTGCCAGCAGCATAAGCGGGAGAGAGCACGAGCAGTACTTC	CASSISGREHEQYF
TRBV7-7	once	TRBJ2-3	TRBD1	TGTGCTAGCAGCGCGTACAGGGGTGGGGACACAGATACGCAGTATTTT	CASSAYRGGDTDTQYF
TRBV30	.	TRBJ1-3	.	TGTGCCTGGAGTGTATTGCGGGTTGGAAACACCATATATTTT	CAWSVLRVGNTIYF
TRBV2	.	TRBJ1-1	TRBD1	TGTGCCAGCAGATCGTACCAGGGGGCTGACACTGAAGCTTTCTTT	CASRSYQGADTEAFF
TRBV5-1	.	TRBJ1-6	.	TGCGCCAGCAGCTTGAAGACAAATAGTGACCTAAATTCACCCCTCCACTTT	CASSLKTNSDLNSPLHF
TRBV18	.	TRBJ1-4	.	TGTGCCAGCTCACCAAGTCAGGTCGCAACTAATGAAAAACTGTTTTTT	CASSPSQVATNEKLFF
TRBV24-1	.	TRBJ2-2	.	TGTGCCACCAGTGCGGGGGGCCAAAACACCGGGGAGCTGTTTTTT	CATSAGGQNTGELFF
TRBV10-2	.	TRBJ2-3	TRBD2	TGCGCCAGCAGTGAGCCTAGCGGGAGTGCAGATACGCAGTATTTT	CASSEPSGSADTQYF